The next 27 T cell receptor beta chains were all read from a single sample in a study of immune evolution from preneoplasia to lung adenocarcinoma. Repertoires were generated with immunoSEQ multiplex PCR, while TCRdb's copy carries only in-frame clones and drops some. This table holds thousands of clones, 75% to 90% found once. Input material: FFPE minimally invasive lung adenocarcinoma tissue. These receptors were collected from an older donor with lung adenocarcinoma.

This clone was seen once. The chain joins TRBV9 to TRBJ1-3, with 7 nucleotides matching TRBD1. The CDR3 runs to 16 residues. The trim removed 3 bases at V and 3 bases at J, leaving 9 bases unmatched. The germline CDR1 and CDR2 sequences are SGDLS and YYNGEE. The CDR3 loop reads CASSEGSGTVGNTIYF. CDR3 nucleotides: TGTGCCAGCAGCGAAGGATCCGGGACAGTTGGAAACACCATATATTTT.

This clone was seen just once. The chain uses TRBV6-1 and TRBJ1-5, with 9 bases identical to TRBD1. This CDR3 comprises 20 residues. Germline V gene data show CDR1 as MNHNS and CDR2 as SASEGT. J was trimmed by 2 bases and V by 4 bases; bases with no gene match: 18. CDR3 bases: TGTGCCAGCAGTGTCCGGGACAGGGTTGGGGTTGGTATAGGCAATCAGCCCCAGCATTTT. This sequence encodes CASSVRDRVGVGIGNQPQHF.

The sample holds one count of this clone. The chain links TRBV2 to TRBJ2-7; TRBD1 aligns across 8 bases. V gave up 4 bases and J gave up 2 bases; unmatched junction bases: 1. This CDR3 has 13 residues. The V gene's germline CDR1 is SNHLY and CDR2 FYNNEI. CDR3 DNA sequence: TGTGCCAGCAGTGGGACAGGGCCCTACGAGCAGTACTTC. Protein: CASSGTGPYEQYF.

This sequence joins TRBV2 and TRBJ2-2, with 7 bases matching TRBD1. The V segment lost 4 bases and the J segment 2 bases; nucleotides outside the gene matches: 7. The germline gives CDR1 SNHLY, CDR2 FYNNEI. The CDR3 is 16 residues long. The CDR3 region has the DNA TGTGCCAGCAGTGGCAGGGGGACCTTTAACACCGGGGAGCTGTTTTTT. This sequence encodes CASSGRGTFNTGELFF.

The chain has TRBV4-1 and TRBJ2-7; 7 nucleotides line up with TRBD2. Losses at the gene ends were 8 bases for V and 7 bases for J; bases not matched to a gene: 14. The CDR3 contains 14 residues. Germline V lookup: CDR1 MGHRA, CDR2 YSYEKL. The CDR3 loop is CASRRGDGEGEQYF. Written as DNA, the CDR3 is TGCGCCAGCCGCCGGGGGGATGGGGAAGGGGAGCAGTACTTC.

This clone was observed a single time. J is TRBJ1-1 and V is TRBV5-1; tentatively, D is TRBD1 (6 bases). Trimming cost V 0 bases and J 1 base, with 13 bases left between them. This CDR3 has 16 residues. Germline V gives CDR1 SGHRS, CDR2 YFSETQ. The CDR3, as DNA: TGCGCCAGCAGCTTGGTTGGGGGCGTAAAGAACACTGAAGCTTTCTTT. This sequence encodes CASSLVGGVKNTEAFF.

The V call is TRBV11-3, the J call TRBJ2-1, with 11 bases matching TRBD2. This CDR3 is 15 amino acids long. The germline V gene has CDR1 SGHNT and CDR2 YENEEA. The V segment lost 5 bases and the J segment 5 bases; nucleotides outside the gene matches: 5. The CDR3 DNA sequence: TGTGCCAGCAGCGCCGGGACTAGCGGTAACAATGAGCAGTTCTTC. It codes for CASSAGTSGNNEQFF.

The V gene is TRBV19, the J gene TRBJ1-5; D gene uncertain. This CDR3 comprises 14 residues. CDR1 is LNHDA, CDR2 SQIVND, per germline (reference sequence). V gave up 3 bases and J gave up 1 base, with 7 bases separating them. CDR3 loop: CASSILVSNQPQHF. CDR3 DNA sequence: TGTGCCAGTAGTATTTTGGTGAGCAATCAGCCCCAGCATTTT.

The chain has TRBV6-1 and TRBJ2-7; 10 nucleotides agree with TRBD1. The CDR3 is 15 residues long. Germline V gives CDR1 MNHNS, CDR2 SASEGT. Trimming at V came to 4 bases and at J to 6 bases, leaving 9 bases not matched to a gene. CDR3 in DNA: TGTGCCAGCAGTGCCCATGCCGGGACAGGGGCCGAGCAGTACTTC. It specifies CASSAHAGTGAEQYF.

The J gene is TRBJ2-2, the V gene TRBV15; 12 bases are a match to TRBD2. Losses at the gene ends were 4 bases for V and 3 bases for J; bases not matched to a gene: 9. The CDR3 is made up of 18 amino acids. Germline CDR1 LNHNV, CDR2 YYDKDF (reference sequence). CDR3 in amino acids: CATSTALAGGGYTGELFF. DNA of the CDR3: TGTGCCACCAGCACCGCACTAGCGGGAGGAGGCTACACCGGGGAGCTGTTTTTT.

The V call is TRBV4-2, the J call TRBJ1-1, with D unresolved. Germline CDR1 reads LGHNA; CDR2 reads YNFKEQ. Trimming cost V 7 bases and J 2 bases, with 17 bases left between them. The CDR3 runs 15 residues. The CDR3 reads CASNSQERGNTEAFF. The CDR3 DNA is TGTGCCAGCAACAGCCAGGAGCGCGGAAACACTGAAGCTTTCTTT.

The rearrangement uses TRBV19 and TRBJ2-2; 8 bases are a match to TRBD2. CDR3 size: 16 residues. Germline CDR1 is LNHDA and CDR2 is SQIVND (reference sequence). The J segment lost 4 bases and the V segment lost 3 bases, leaving 7 bases of the junction unmatched. The DNA of the CDR3 is TGTGCCAGTAGTATCGAAGGACTAGCCTTCACCGGGGAGCTGTTTTTT. This gives the protein CASSIEGLAFTGELFF.

In DNA, the CDR3 is TGTGCCAGCAGCTTAGAGGGGCGGCGGACAGGTCCCTCCTACGAGCAGTACTTC. Its protein product is CASSLEGRRTGPSYEQYF. The chain couples TRBV11-2 to TRBJ2-7; 7 bases match TRBD1. Trimming took 0 bases from V and 0 from J; bases not matched to a gene: 11. Germline CDR1 SGHAT, CDR2 FQNNGV. The CDR3 extends over 18 amino acids.

The V and J genes are TRBV19 and TRBJ2-7; tentatively, D is TRBD1 (5 bases). The ends were cut back, 5 bases at V and 2 bases at J, with 10 bases in the middle. The V gene's germline CDR1 is LNHDA and CDR2 SQIVND (reference sequence). CDR3 length equals 13 residues. CDR3 nucleotides: TGTGCCAGTAGTCGAACAGGTACCTACGAGCAGTACTTC. This sequence encodes CASSRTGTYEQYF.

The chain recombines TRBV30 with TRBJ1-1; TRBD1 is a possible D gene (6 bases). The CDR3 has 13 amino acids. V gave up 5 bases and J gave up 0 bases, with 10 bases separating them. Germline CDR1 is GTSNPN and CDR2 is SVGIG (reference sequence). CDR3 in DNA: TGTGCCTGGGGCGACAGGTTGAACACTGAAGCTTTCTTT. Translation gives CAWGDRLNTEAFF.

The gene calls are TRBV10-3 and TRBJ1-5; D is unclear. V shed 6 bases and J shed 0 bases, with 3 bases lying between them. Germline assignment: CDR1 ENHRY and CDR2 SYGVKD. The CDR3 is 12 amino acids. The CDR3 here is CAIRDSNQPQHF. The CDR3 nucleotides are TGTGCCATCAGAGATAGCAATCAGCCCCAGCATTTT.

This chain connects TRBV7-9 to TRBJ1-5; D is ambiguous. Germline CDR1 and CDR2: SEHNR and FQNEAQ (reference sequence). The CDR3 loop spans 13 amino acids. V lost 2 bases and J lost 10, with 12 bases in between. CDR3 sequence: CASSLSWEHPQHF. The CDR3 region has the DNA TGTGCCAGCAGCTTATCTTGGGAACACCCCCAGCATTTT.

This clone ranks as large. This CDR3 is also generated by other DNA sequences in the sample. The rearrangement joins TRBV28 to TRBJ1-1, with D unclear. Germline values: CDR1 MDHEN, CDR2 SYDVKM. Trimming cost V 5 bases and J 10 bases, with 14 bases left between them. This CDR3 has 12 amino acids. For the CDR3, the DNA is TGTGCCAGCAGTCCCCCAGATCGGGGAGCTTTCTTT. It translates to CASSPPDRGAFF.

As to this clone: At the DNA level, this CDR3 is encoded by other sequences in the same sample as well. The chain couples TRBV11-3 to TRBJ2-1, with 10 positions matching TRBD2. With 0 bases clipped from V and 7 bases from J, the junction kept 6 bases outside the gene matches. Germline lookup yields CDR1 SGHNT and CDR2 YENEEA. CDR3 size: 16 residues. The CDR3 here is CASSLDGSSGRNEQFF. CDR3 nucleotides: TGTGCCAGCAGCTTAGATGGTTCTAGCGGGAGAAATGAGCAGTTCTTC.

CDR3 in amino acids: CASSIGFGGYEQFF. The CDR3 region has the DNA TGTGCCAGTAGTATCGGGTTTGGGGGATATGAGCAGTTCTTC. The chain uses TRBV19 and TRBJ2-1, with D perhaps matching TRBD1 or TRBD2 (5 bases each). The V end lost 3 bases, the J end lost 8 bases, and 14 bases lay between the germline ends. This CDR3 spans 14 amino acids. Germline CDR1 is LNHDA and CDR2 is SQIVND (reference sequence).

This clone was recorded only once. The chain combines TRBV30 with TRBJ1-5; no reliable D call. The CDR3 is 15 amino acids. Trimming stripped 3 bases from V and 6 bases from J, with 18 bases between. Germline lookup yields CDR1 GTSNPN and CDR2 SVGIG (reference sequence). CDR3 in amino acids: CAWRAPGPAAQPQHF. The CDR3 nucleotides are TGTGCCTGGAGAGCCCCAGGCCCCGCGGCTCAGCCCCAGCATTTT.

The chain recombines TRBV18 with TRBJ2-1, with 8 bases matching TRBD2. With V trimmed by 6 bases and J by 3 bases, 7 bases remained unmatched. Germline V gene sequence: CDR1 KGHSH, CDR2 LQKENI. The length of the CDR3 is 15 residues. CDR3 protein: CASSSAGTSYNEQFF. CDR3 DNA sequence: TGTGCCAGCTCGTCCGCCGGGACTAGCTACAATGAGCAGTTCTTC.

V is TRBV19 and J is TRBJ1-2; D unresolved. Germline V CDR1 and CDR2: LNHDA, SQIVND (reference sequence). The CDR3 contains 14 residues. The V and J ends lost 9 bases and 6 bases respectively, with 20 bases between them. Here the CDR3 DNA reads TGTGCCAGCGATCGCGGAGGAGGTCAGGATGGCTACACCTTC. This sequence encodes CASDRGGGQDGYTF.

The V and J genes are TRBV6-1 and TRBJ2-3; TRBD1 might be the D (5 bases). Germline V gene lookup returns CDR1 MNHNS and CDR2 SASEGT. Trimming stripped 4 bases from V and 0 bases from J, with 11 bases between. The CDR3 is made up of 15 amino acids. The CDR3 spells CASSVTVRSTDTQYF. CDR3 bases: TGTGCCAGCAGTGTGACAGTTCGTAGCACAGATACGCAGTATTTT.

The J gene is TRBJ2-1, the V gene TRBV7-9, with a weak D call TRBD1 (7 bases). There are 17 residues in the CDR3. Trimming cost V 5 bases and J 4 bases, with 21 bases left between them. CDR1 and CDR2 from the germline V gene are SEHNR and FQNEAQ (reference sequence). For the CDR3, the DNA is TGTGCCAGCAGCACAGGGGCTAGCGCCTCGAGTTACAATGAGCAGTTCTTC. Translating gives CASSTGASASSYNEQFF.

V and J are TRBV4-1 and TRBJ1-3, with D unclear. V lost 4 bases and J lost 2, with 9 bases in between. CDR1 is MGHRA and CDR2 is YSYEKL in the germline V gene. This CDR3 spans 14 amino acids. CDR3: CASSRSRAGNTIYF. The CDR3 DNA reads TGCGCCAGCAGCCGATCGCGGGCTGGAAACACCATATATTTT.

This chain links TRBV29-1 with TRBJ2-2, with 9 nucleotides matching TRBD1. Unmatched junction bases numbered 2, after V lost 6 bases and J lost 0 bases. CDR1 is SQVTM, CDR2 ANQGSEA, per germline. The CDR3 has 14 amino acids. The CDR3 loop reads CSVQGASNTGELFF. The DNA for the CDR3 is TGCAGCGTACAGGGGGCGTCGAACACCGGGGAGCTGTTTTTT.